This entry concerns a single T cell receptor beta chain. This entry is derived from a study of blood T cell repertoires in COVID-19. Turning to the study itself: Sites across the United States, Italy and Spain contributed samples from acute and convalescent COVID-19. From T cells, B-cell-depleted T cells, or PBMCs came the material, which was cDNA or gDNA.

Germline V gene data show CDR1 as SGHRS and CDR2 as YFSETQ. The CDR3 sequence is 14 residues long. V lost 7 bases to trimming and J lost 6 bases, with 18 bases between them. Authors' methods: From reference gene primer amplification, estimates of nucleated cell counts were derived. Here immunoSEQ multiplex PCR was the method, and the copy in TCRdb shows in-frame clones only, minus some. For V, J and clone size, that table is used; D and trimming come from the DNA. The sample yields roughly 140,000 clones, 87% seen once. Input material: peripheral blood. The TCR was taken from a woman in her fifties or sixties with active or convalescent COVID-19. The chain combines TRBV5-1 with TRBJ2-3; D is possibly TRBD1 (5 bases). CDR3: CASRQSYSGDTQYF. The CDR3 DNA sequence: TGCGCCAGCCGACAGAGCTACTCCGGTGATACGCAGTATTTT.